This T cell receptor beta chain was identified during a study of neurological immune-mediated disorders. General study results and limits: None of the CDR3 amino acid sequences in expanded clones turned up in more than one subject, which points to private repertoires in all groups.

Germline V gene lookup returns CDR1 MNHEY and CDR2 SVGAGI. V gave up 6 bases and J gave up 5 bases, with 8 bases separating them. This CDR3 region has 11 residues. Sample time point: longitudinal time-point 2. TCRdb reanalysed the 5' RACE reads using MiXCR and keeps one entry per CDR3 protein. The sample lists about 80,000 distinct CDR3 sequences, about 5.6% occurring once. This clonotype has a count of ten or more. The antigen is not known. Specimen: PBMCs. The V and J genes are TRBV6-5 and TRBJ2-7; no firm D call. This clonotype was sampled from a woman aged 60-75 years with multiple sclerosis. CDR3 sequence: CASSHSNEQYF. The CDR3 bases are TGTGCCAGCAGCCATAGCAACGAGCAGTACTTC.